This TCR beta chain was sequenced for a study of graft-versus-host responses after intestinal transplantation. CDR1 SGHRS and CDR2 YFSETQ come from the germline V gene. This CDR3 has 13 residues. With 1 base removed from V and 0 bases from J, the gap between germline ends came to 3 bases. Notes on this clone: Other nucleotide sequences in the sample specify the same CDR3.

Libraries were prepared by immunoSEQ multiplex PCR; TCRdb keeps only in-frame clonotypes and omits some of them. The sample has approximately 18,000 clones, approximately 35% seen once. The sequencing here drew on alloreactive CD4+ T cells from a mixed lymphocyte reaction culture, taken before transplantation. Regarding subset: CFSE-low proliferating T cells sorted from roughly six-day pre-transplant mixed lymphocyte reaction (GvH or HvG direction). The chain recombines TRBV5-1 with TRBJ2-3, with D unclear. This clonotype originated in a human patient who was an organ donor for intestinal transplantation. The CDR3 bases are TGCGCCAGCAGCTTGCTCAGCACAGATACGCAGTATTTT. Protein product: CASSLLSTDTQYF.